The 13 T cell receptor beta chains listed next were all sequenced from one sample in a study of neurological immune-mediated disorders. TCRdb recomputed calls from the 5' RACE reads with MiXCR, one row per CDR3 protein. The data show 25,000 to 35,000 distinct CDR3 sequences, more than 1.3% seen once. The sample consisted of PBMCs. The receptor source for this set is a woman in her 30s with multiple sclerosis.

In its sample, this clonotype was seen many times. V gene TRBV6-5 combines with J gene TRBJ2-3; 9 bases align to TRBD1. V trimming: 4 bases; J trimming: 6 bases; junction bases outside the gene matches: 2. This CDR3 region has 13 residues. CDR1 is MNHEY, CDR2 SVGAGI, per germline. DNA for the CDR3: TGTGCCAGCAGTTTTGGACAGGGGGATACGCAGTATTTT. This translates into CASSFGQGDTQYF.

This clonotype was recorded many times. This rearrangement joins TRBV7-2 to TRBJ2-5; D might be TRBD1 (6 bases). The V end lost 0 bases, the J end lost 4 bases, and 12 bases lay between the germline ends. This CDR3 is built from 15 residues. Germline V CDR1 and CDR2: SGHTA, FQGNSA. In DNA form, the CDR3 reads TGTGCCAGCAGCTTAGCATTGAGGACAGTAGAGACCCAGTACTTC. It specifies CASSLALRTVETQYF.

This clonotype was seen many times. V is TRBV29-1 and J is TRBJ2-3; a possible D gene is TRBD2 (6 bases). Germline-derived CDR1 and CDR2 are SQVTM and ANQGSEA. V lost 6 bases and J 2 bases, leaving 18 bases between the germline ends. The CDR3 is made up of 15 amino acids. CDR3 coding DNA: TGCAGCGTGGCCCCGGAGGGTAGGCACACAGATACGCAGTATTTT. Translating it yields CSVAPEGRHTDTQYF.

There are many counts of this clonotype. J is TRBJ2-1 and V is TRBV12-3 or TRBV12-4, with no clear D. V shed 2 bases and J shed 7 bases, with 6 bases lying between them. The CDR3 runs to 12 residues. CDR3 sequence: CASSLSQNEQFF. The CDR3 bases are TGTGCCAGCAGTTTATCCCAGAATGAGCAGTTCTTC.

A few counts support this clonotype. Compared with germline, one end of the junction differs, possibly owing to a read error. This chain joins TRBV3-1 and TRBJ2-7; perhaps D is TRBD1 or TRBD2 (5 bases each). Per the germline V gene, CDR1 is LGHDT and CDR2 is YNNKEL (reference sequence). The CDR3 has 12 residues. CDR3 amino acids: CDSSIPGHEQYF. The DNA for the CDR3 is TGTGACAGCAGCATCCCGGGACACGAGCAGTACTTC.

Comment on this clonotype: This clone may be a read error of a much larger clone one base away. It is likely a read error, because the conserved phenylalanine at the end of the CDR3 is missing. The chain links TRBV15 to TRBJ2-1; D gene uncertain. The germline V gene has CDR1 LNHNV and CDR2 YYDKDF (reference sequence). Between the trimmed V and J ends, which lost 1 base and 10 bases, there was a span of 11 bases. This CDR3 has 13 residues. CDR3 residues: CATSRGERYEQFC. The CDR3 DNA reads TGTGCCACCAGCAGAGGTGAAAGATACGAGCAGTTCTGC.

The sample holds many counts of this clonotype. V gene TRBV20-1 combines with J gene TRBJ2-7, with a weak D call TRBD1 (6 bases). The germline V and J ends were trimmed by 3 bases and 6 bases, with 18 bases remaining between them. Germline assignment: CDR1 DFQATT and CDR2 SNEGSKA (reference sequence). This CDR3 comprises 14 residues. The chain's CDR3 is CSARKPTGQGEQYF. The CDR3 DNA reads as TGCAGTGCTAGGAAACCTACAGGGCAGGGCGAGCAGTACTTC.

This clonotype occurred many times. The chain couples TRBV6-5 to TRBJ2-5, with 8 bases fitting TRBD2. The V and J ends lost 4 bases and 7 bases, in that order; junction bases with no gene match: 5. In germline, CDR1 is MNHEY, CDR2 SVGAGI. CDR3 length: 13 amino acids. The CDR3 nucleotides are TGTGCCAGCAGTTCGCGGGGGGCCGGGACCCAGTACTTC. Translation gives CASSSRGAGTQYF.

Many counts were recorded for this clonotype. V usage is TRBV7-2 and J usage is TRBJ2-7; 7 bases map to TRBD2. Germline assignment: CDR1 SGHTA and CDR2 FQGNSA. This CDR3 spans 13 amino acids. Unmatched junction bases numbered 4, after V lost 5 bases and J lost 3 bases. CDR3 in amino acids: CASSPGGFYEQYF. Written as DNA, the CDR3 is TGTGCCAGCAGCCCCGGGGGGTTCTACGAGCAGTACTTC.

This clonotype was seen repeatedly, ten times or more. The rearrangement joins TRBV5-1 to TRBJ2-5; the match to TRBD1 covers 7 bases. V was pared by 3 bases and J by 3 bases, with 8 bases of the junction left unmatched. CDR1 is SGHRS and CDR2 is YFSETQ in the germline V gene. CDR3 length: 15 residues. DNA of the CDR3: TGCGCCAGCAGCTCCGCCCGGGACAGAAAAGAGACCCAGTACTTC. This codes for CASSSARDRKETQYF.

Details on this clonotype: The CDR3 does not end in the conserved phenylalanine or tryptophan, so this is likely a read error. The chain joins TRBV6-1 to TRBJ1-4, with D maybe TRBD1 (5 bases). Trimming took off 7 bases at V and 7 bases at J, with 10 bases between the two ends. The CDR3 length is 12 residues. Per the germline V gene, CDR1 is MNHNS and CDR2 is SASEGT. CDR3: CASKEGSEKLFC. The CDR3 DNA sequence: TGTGCCAGCAAGGAGGGGAGTGAAAAACTGTTTTGT.

In its sample, this clonotype was seen many times. This chain connects TRBV5-5 to TRBJ2-7; the D call may be TRBD1 or TRBD2 (6 bases each). Trimming stripped 2 bases from V and 4 bases from J, with 16 bases between. From germline, CDR1 is SGHKS and CDR2 YYEKEE (reference sequence). The CDR3 length is 15 residues. CDR3 bases: TGTGCCAGCAGCTTCGGGGGCGGGGATACGTACGAGCAGTACTTC. Its translation is CASSFGGGDTYEQYF.

This clonotype has at least ten counts. The rearrangement joins TRBV12-3 or TRBV12-4 to TRBJ2-3, with TRBD2 identical over 8 bases. This CDR3 region has 14 residues. The V and J ends lost 7 bases and 0 bases, in that order; junction bases with no gene match: 3. The CDR3 region is CASTQRGSTDTQYF. The CDR3 nucleotides read TGTGCCAGCACCCAGCGGGGGAGCACAGATACGCAGTATTTT.